This section outlines one T cell receptor (beta chain) sequence together with its context. This record belongs to a study of Ad26.COV2.S vaccination and SARS-CoV-2 variants. Study overall: In the study, Ad26.COV2.S was injected intramuscularly once, or twice 56 days apart.

This table comes from immunoSEQ multiplex PCR, and its TCRdb copy is limited to in-frame clones, with some not included. The sample holds roughly 250,000 clones, approximately 90% seen once. Treatment: roughly 18 received Ad26.COV2.S at low or high dose, single or two shots; about 5 received placebo; per-sample allocation not given. The investigators took samples on day 63 after the first vaccine or placebo injection. This CDR3 is 13 amino acids long. Germline V gene sequence: CDR1 MNHEY, CDR2 SVGAGI. The J segment lost 4 bases and the V segment lost 8 bases, leaving 6 bases of the junction unmatched.

This sequence originates from a person between 18 and 60 years old who received the Ad26.COV2.S COVID-19 vaccine or a placebo. The specimen was peripheral blood, collected in a trial of Ad26.COV2.S vaccine versus placebo. V usage is TRBV6-5 and J usage is TRBJ2-3, with 7 bases fitting TRBD2. The CDR3 here is CASWAGVPDTQYF. DNA for the CDR3: TGTGCCAGCTGGGCGGGGGTTCCAGATACGCAGTATTTT.